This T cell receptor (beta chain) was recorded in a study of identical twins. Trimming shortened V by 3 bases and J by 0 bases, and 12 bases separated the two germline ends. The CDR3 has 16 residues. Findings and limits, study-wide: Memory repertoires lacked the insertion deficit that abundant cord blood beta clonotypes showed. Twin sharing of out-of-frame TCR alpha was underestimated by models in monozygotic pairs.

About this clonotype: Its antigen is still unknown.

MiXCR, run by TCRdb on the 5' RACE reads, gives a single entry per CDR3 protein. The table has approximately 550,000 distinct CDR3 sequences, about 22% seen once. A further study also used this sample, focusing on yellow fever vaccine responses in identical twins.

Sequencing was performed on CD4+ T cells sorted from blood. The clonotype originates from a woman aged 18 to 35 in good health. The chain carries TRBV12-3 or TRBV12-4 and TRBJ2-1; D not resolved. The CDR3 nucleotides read TGTGCCAGCAGTTTGATTGGATCAGTCTCCTACAATGAGCAGTTCTTC. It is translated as CASSLIGSVSYNEQFF.